The present TCR beta chain was sequenced within a study of regulatory T cells in long-lasting Graves disease. The time point was: newly diagnosed GD, antithyroid drugs for less than 3 months. The authors made the TCR library using RNA they extracted from PBMCs. CDR3 size: 14 residues. The germline V gene encodes CDR1 SEHNR and CDR2 FQNEAQ (reference sequence). V was clipped by 4 bases and J by 9 bases; unmatched bases: 5. This clonotype showed up just a few times. Library construction for TCR beta used iRepertoire HTBI primers and Arm-PCR of CDR3 regions. TCRdb processed the multiplex PCR reads anew with MiXCR; each CDR3 protein has one entry. The profile shows a few hundred thousand distinct CDR3 sequences, 15% to 20% of them singletons. The sample also formed part of further work on T cells in Graves' hyperthyroidism and ophthalmopathy. That paper adds: Blood held most thyroid clonotypes expanded above 0.001 frequency. Using 13 V-J features, a model discriminated ophthalmopathy from stable hyperthyroidism.

The material sequenced was peripheral blood mononuclear cells (PBMCs), taken at new diagnosis, from a patient treated with antithyroid drugs. The sequence was obtained from a woman younger than 35 with Graves disease. The V call is TRBV7-9, the J call TRBJ2-6; 8 bases map to TRBD1. CDR3 bases: TGTGCCAGCAGCTCAGGCGGGACAGGCAACGTCCTGACTTTC. The encoded protein is CASSSGGTGNVLTF. The full variable domain, completed using reference TRBV7-9 and TRBJ2-6, is DTGVSQNPRHKITKRGQNVTFRCDPISEHNRLYWYRQTLGQGPEFLTYFQNEAQLEKSRLLSDRFSAERPKGSFSTLEIQRTEQGDSAMYLCASSSGGTGNVLTFGAGSRLTVL.